The 17 T cell receptor beta chains given below trace back to one sample, sequenced in a study of cytomegalovirus exposure and HLA in healthy donors (dated by TCRdb to about 2017). Libraries were made using the immunoSEQ multiplex PCR assay. For the multiplex PCR, a mixture combining 60 forward primers for TCR Vbeta segments and 13 reverse primers for TCR Jbeta segments was used. Held by TCRdb, this immuneACCESS table contains in-frame sequences only and omits some clones. Under half of the omission traces to an unresolved V gene where checked; the cause of the rest is unknown. The sample has 100,000 to 150,000 clones on record, about two thirds of them singletons. 2% to 3% of the sample is in the top ten clones. Source material: PBMCs. These receptors originate from a woman between 40 and 55 years old in good health and CMV-seronegative.

This clone was counted between two and nine times. The CDR3 region has the DNA TGTGCCTGGAGTGCCATAGCGGCTAAGGAGACCCAGTACTTC. Protein product: CAWSAIAAKETQYF. The chain uses TRBV30 and TRBJ2-5, with TRBD2 as a possible D gene (6 bases). CDR1 GTSNPN and CDR2 SVGIG come from the germline V gene (reference sequence). The length of the CDR3 is 14 residues. V lost 1 base and J lost 5, with 14 bases in between.

The V and J genes are TRBV4-1 and TRBJ1-5, with a weak D call TRBD1 (6 bases). There are 14 residues in the CDR3. Germline values: CDR1 MGHRA, CDR2 YSYEKL. V was clipped by 5 bases and J by 5 bases, with 13 bases between them. CDR3 region: CASSLHNRDQPQHF. The CDR3 DNA follows: TGCGCCAGCAGCTTACACAACAGGGATCAGCCCCAGCATTTT.

This chain connects TRBV30 to TRBJ1-5, with 7 bases lining up with TRBD1. This CDR3 region has 14 residues. The germline V gene encodes CDR1 GTSNPN and CDR2 SVGIG (reference sequence). Trimming took 5 bases from V and 4 from J; bases not matched to a gene: 8. CDR3 bases: TGTGCCTGGGGACAGGCTGGCTTGAATCAGCCCCAGCATTTT. It specifies CAWGQAGLNQPQHF.

This clone was observed a single time. The rearrangement uses TRBV11-3 and TRBJ2-1, with D perhaps matching TRBD2 (6 bases). CDR1 and CDR2 (germline): SGHNT, YENEEA. V lost 3 bases to trimming and J lost 2 bases, with 8 bases between them. The CDR3 runs to 14 residues. In nucleotides, the CDR3 is TGTGCCAGCAGCTTGGAGGGTACCTACAATGAGCAGTTCTTC. This codes for CASSLEGTYNEQFF.

V usage is TRBV19 and J usage is TRBJ1-1; 7 nucleotides align to TRBD1. Germline V gene lookup returns CDR1 LNHDA and CDR2 SQIVND (reference sequence). The CDR3 has 15 amino acids. J was trimmed by 2 bases and V by 2 bases; bases with no gene match: 5. Here the CDR3 reads CASSINPGGNTEAFF. Here the CDR3 DNA reads TGTGCCAGTAGTATAAACCCAGGGGGAAACACTGAAGCTTTCTTT. The full variable domain, completed using reference TRBV19 and TRBJ1-1, is DGGITQSPKYLFRKEGQNVTLSCEQNLNHDAMYWYRQDPGQGLRLIYYSQIVNDFQKGDIAEGYSVSREKKESFPLTVTSAQKNPTAFYLCASSINPGGNTEAFFGQGTRLTVV.

Only one count was recorded for this clone. The V gene is TRBV7-9, the J gene TRBJ1-5, with 9 bases matching TRBD1. CDR3 size: 14 residues. Trimming cost V 5 bases and J 7 bases; bases outside gene matches: 6. Germline CDR1 reads SEHNR; CDR2 reads FQNEAQ (reference sequence). CDR3 sequence (DNA): TGTGCCAGCAGCGTCGGGACAGGGCAACAGCCCCAGCATTTT. Amino acid sequence: CASSVGTGQQPQHF.

The rearrangement links TRBV27 to TRBJ1-2; 9 bases align to TRBD1. Germline CDR1 MNHEY, CDR2 SMNVEV (reference sequence). The CDR3 runs to 15 residues. V lost 7 bases to trimming and J lost 6 bases; unmatched junction nucleotides: 12. CDR3 sequence: CASTSPGTGYDGYTF. In nucleotides, the CDR3 is TGTGCCAGCACTTCTCCCGGGACAGGGTATGATGGCTACACCTTC.

The V call is TRBV23-1, the J call TRBJ1-2, with 12 bases that match TRBD1. TRBV23-1 is recorded as an ORF, its role being uncertain. With V trimmed by 7 bases and J by 6 bases, 9 bases remained unmatched. The CDR3 loop spans 15 amino acids. CDR3 sequence (DNA): TGCGCCAGCAAGATCGGAGGGACAGGGGGCGATGGCTACACCTTC. Amino acids: CASKIGGTGGDGYTF.

The rearrangement joins TRBV2 to TRBJ1-2; no clear D gene. Looked up from germline, CDR1 is SNHLY and CDR2 is FYNNEI. V was cut by 4 bases and J by 3 bases, with 12 bases left in between. CDR3 size: 14 residues. CDR3 protein: CASSARFFDYGYTF. Written as DNA, the CDR3 is TGTGCCAGCAGTGCGAGATTTTTTGACTATGGCTACACCTTC.

The V call is TRBV30, the J call TRBJ1-5; possibly TRBD1 for D (6 bases). This CDR3 has 13 residues. Germline V gene data show CDR1 as GTSNPN and CDR2 as SVGIG (reference sequence). V shed 2 bases and J shed 6 bases, with 11 bases lying between them. The CDR3 DNA reads TGTGCCTGGAGTTTGAGGGGGACTCAGCCCCAGCATTTT. It specifies CAWSLRGTQPQHF.

The gene calls are TRBV28 and TRBJ1-4; 11 nucleotides line up with TRBD1. V dropped 3 bases and J dropped 6; count of bases not matched to a gene: 3. The CDR3 length is 15 residues. The V gene's germline CDR1 is MDHEN and CDR2 SYDVKM. For the CDR3, the DNA is TGTGCCAGCAGTTTCAGGGGACAGGGGGATGAAAAACTGTTTTTT. This codes for CASSFRGQGDEKLFF.

The V call is TRBV2, the J call TRBJ1-1; D may be TRBD1 (5 bases). V was cut by 7 bases and J by 3 bases, with 27 bases left in between. CDR3 size: 18 residues. CDR1 and CDR2 (germline): SNHLY, FYNNEI. CDR3 nucleotides: TGTGCCAGCACCGCTGACTATGGGGCAGGGACTGGCCACACTGAAGCTTTCTTT. Translation: CASTADYGAGTGHTEAFF.

The rearrangement uses TRBV5-4 and TRBJ2-5; TRBD2 agrees at 8 bases. This CDR3 has 12 amino acids. V lost 7 bases, J lost 2 bases, and 1 base stayed unmatched. Germline assignment: CDR1 SGHNT and CDR2 YYREEE (reference sequence). The CDR3 DNA reads as TGTGCCAGCTCGGGGGGGCAAGAGACCCAGTACTTC. This codes for CASSGGQETQYF.

The chain uses TRBV7-2 and TRBJ1-2, with 11 bases fitting TRBD1. Per the germline V gene, CDR1 is SGHTA and CDR2 is FQGNSA. This CDR3 contains 15 residues. V lost 1 base, J lost 5 bases, and 3 bases stayed unmatched. Here the CDR3 reads CASSLGGQGVYGYTF. CDR3 nucleotide sequence: TGTGCCAGCAGCTTAGGGGGACAGGGGGTTTATGGCTACACCTTC. Full variable domain (missing parts from reference TRBV7-2 and TRBJ1-2): GAGVSQSPSNKVTEKGKDVELRCDPISGHTALYWYRQSLGQGLEFLIYFQGNSAPDKSGLPSDRFSAERTGGSVSTLTIQRTQQEDSAVYLCASSLGGQGVYGYTFGSGTRLTVV.

This clone appeared a single time. The V and J genes are TRBV9 and TRBJ2-5, with TRBD1 as a possible D gene (6 bases). The CDR3 loop spans 14 amino acids. Trimming stripped 0 bases from V and 5 bases from J, with 11 bases between. Germline lookup yields CDR1 SGDLS and CDR2 YYNGEE. The CDR3 loop reads CASSVATGPETQYF. The DNA of the CDR3 is TGTGCCAGCAGCGTAGCTACAGGGCCGGAGACCCAGTACTTC.

This chain joins TRBV7-9 and TRBJ1-2; tentative D call: TRBD1 (6 bases). Trimming took off 5 bases at V and 8 bases at J, with 12 bases between the two ends. This CDR3 is built from 12 residues. Germline V gene lookup returns CDR1 SEHNR and CDR2 FQNEAQ (reference sequence). CDR3 sequence reads: CASSQQGEGYTF. The DNA for the CDR3 is TGTGCCAGCAGCCAACAGGGAGAAGGCTACACCTTC.

The chain carries TRBV7-2 and TRBJ2-1; weak D call: TRBD2 (6 bases). This CDR3 has 13 residues. V lost 5 bases, J lost 6 bases, and 11 bases lay in between. Germline lookup yields CDR1 SGHTA and CDR2 FQGNSA. For the CDR3, the DNA is TGTGCCAGCAGCACCGGGACTGTCAATGAGCAGTTCTTC. Its translation: CASSTGTVNEQFF.